These 21 T cell receptor beta chains originate from one sample sequenced in a study of read filtering for tumor transcriptome and immune sequencing (dated by TCRdb to 2018 to 2021). Sequencing was performed on an Illumina HiSeq 4000. TCR libraries were constructed from 300 to 400 ng RNA using the Immunoverse kit, and molecular barcoded adaptors covering alpha/delta and beta/gamma chains were employed. The public reads were run again by TCRdb, first through fastp at Q25 and then through MiXCR, and only productive beta chains were kept. CDR3 protein duplicates are merged, each entry listing the most common genes and DNA. The sample table shows roughly 49,000 distinct CDR3 sequences, and roughly a fifth are seen once. The leading ten clones occupy less than 45% of the sample. Sequenced: a population of CD138-negative cells sorted from bone marrow. Read against the paper, the sample's cell subset or site label means: bone marrow mononuclear cells depleted of CD138+ plasma/myeloma cells by negative magnetic selection. These TCRs come from a donor at least 40 years old with multiple myeloma.

This clonotype came up a few times. A much larger clonotype is one base distant, so this may be a read error. The chain employs TRBV27 and TRBJ2-7; D unresolved. Germline V gives CDR1 MNHEY, CDR2 SMNVEV (reference sequence). The germline V and J ends were trimmed by 9 bases and 2 bases, with 23 bases remaining between them. The CDR3 loop spans 16 amino acids. CDR3 sequence reads: CASARTRSLSPYEQYF. The CDR3 DNA is TGTGCCAGTGCCCGTACAAGGTCCTTGTCACCCTACGAGCAGTACTTC.

The chain has TRBV19 and TRBJ2-1; D remains ambiguous. Germline CDR1 reads LNHDA; CDR2 reads SQIVND (reference sequence). This CDR3 spans 13 amino acids. Trimming removed 0 bases from V and 14 bases from J, with 14 bases in between. The CDR3 sequence is CASSIEPRFGKFF. The CDR3 DNA reads as TGTGCCAGTAGTATAGAACCCCGCTTTGGGAAGTTCTTC.

This clonotype was seen at least ten times. CDR3 nucleotide sequence: TGTGCCAGCAGCCATTTGACTAGTTTTGCTTCCTACGAGCAGTACTTC. It encodes CASSHLTSFASYEQYF. The V call is TRBV4-2, the J call TRBJ2-7; tentatively, D is TRBD2 (6 bases). The CDR3 runs to 16 residues. Germline V lookup: CDR1 LGHNA, CDR2 YNFKEQ. Trimming removed 3 bases from V and 1 base from J, with 16 bases in between.

This clonotype was seen repeatedly, ten times or more. V usage is TRBV2 and J usage is TRBJ2-1; D gene uncertain. V shed 4 bases and J shed 0 bases, with 16 bases lying between them. Germline assignment: CDR1 SNHLY and CDR2 FYNNEI. The length of the CDR3 is 17 residues. The DNA for the CDR3 is TGTGCCAGCAGTGTCCTAAACCTCCCATCCTCCTACAATGAGCAGTTCTTC. It codes for CASSVLNLPSSYNEQFF. The full variable domain, completed using reference TRBV2 and TRBJ2-1, is EPEVTQTPSHQVTQMGQEVILRCVPISNHLYFYWYRQILGQKVEFLVSFYNNEISEKSEIFDDQFSVERPDGSNFTLKIRSTKLEDSAMYFCASSVLNLPSSYNEQFFGPGTRLTVL.

This clonotype was observed many times. The chain links TRBV19 to TRBJ2-1; 12 positions agree with TRBD1. The CDR3 is 15 residues long. Germline V gene data show CDR1 as LNHDA and CDR2 as SQIVND (reference sequence). V lost 4 bases and J lost 6; bases outside the gene matches: 4. The CDR3 loop reads CASSTGTGGFNEQFF. CDR3 DNA: TGTGCCAGTAGTACCGGGACAGGGGGCTTCAATGAGCAGTTCTTC.

At least ten counts were recorded for this clonotype. The chain couples TRBV12-3 or TRBV12-4 to TRBJ1-2; maybe TRBD1 (6 bases). The CDR3 runs 16 residues. V was clipped by 1 base and J by 3 bases, with 15 bases between them. This CDR3 is CASSLGLRGADYGYTF. In DNA form, the CDR3 reads TGTGCCAGCAGTTTAGGGCTACGGGGGGCGGACTATGGCTACACCTTC.

In this sample, this clonotype turned up a few times. One end of the junction varies from germline; a read error may be responsible. V and J are TRBV5-1 and TRBJ1-1; D is possibly TRBD1 (6 bases). This CDR3 is built from 14 residues. The V gene's germline CDR1 is SGHRS and CDR2 YFSETQ. CDR3 in DNA: TGCGCCAGCGGCTTTACAGGGTTGAACACTGAAGCTTTCTTT. Amino acids: CASGFTGLNTEAFF.

This clonotype has a count of ten or more. This rearrangement joins TRBV19 to TRBJ2-1, with 13 nucleotides matching TRBD2. The junction had 2 bases not matched to a gene; V was cut back by 6 bases and J by 6 bases. The CDR3 sequence is 14 residues long. The germline V gene encodes CDR1 LNHDA and CDR2 SQIVND (reference sequence). CDR3 sequence: CASSGLAGVNEQFF. The CDR3 nucleotides are TGTGCCAGTAGCGGACTAGCGGGAGTCAATGAGCAGTTCTTC.

This clonotype has ten or more counts. The rearrangement links TRBV10-3 to TRBJ2-3; 8 bases match TRBD2. The CDR3 is made up of 13 amino acids. Unmatched junction bases numbered 7, after V lost 11 bases and J lost 3 bases. CDR1 is ENHRY and CDR2 is SYGVKD in the germline V gene. CDR3 residues: CAGGGRGTDTQYF. In DNA form, the CDR3 reads TGTGCCGGCGGGGGGCGAGGTACAGATACGCAGTATTTT.

The gene calls are TRBV29-1 and TRBJ2-3; the match to TRBD2 covers 12 bases. This CDR3 spans 14 amino acids. V lost 7 bases to trimming and J lost 4 bases; unmatched junction nucleotides: 6. Germline V gene data show CDR1 as SQVTM and CDR2 as ANQGSEA. CDR3 bases: TGCAGCGGTGAGACTAGCGGGAGTTCAGATACGCAGTATTTT. It codes for CSGETSGSSDTQYF.

This clonotype was found many times. The V call is TRBV11-1, the J call TRBJ2-1; 7 bases fit TRBD2. V lost 5 bases and J lost 4; bases outside the gene matches: 8. CDR3 length: 15 residues. The germline CDR1 and CDR2 sequences are SGHAT and FQDESV (reference sequence). CDR3 region: CASSRPTSPYNEQFF. In DNA, the CDR3 is TGTGCCAGCAGCCGACCGACTAGCCCGTACAATGAGCAGTTCTTC.

This clonotype was counted many times. The chain joins TRBV12-3 or TRBV12-4 to TRBJ2-2; TRBD2 might be the D (6 bases). The ends were cut back, 3 bases at V and 5 bases at J, with 16 bases in the middle. The CDR3 contains 16 residues. The DNA for the CDR3 is TGTGCCAGCAGTTTCTATGTGGGAGGTTCTACCGGGGAGCTGTTTTTT. It is translated as CASSFYVGGSTGELFF.

This clonotype has ten or more counts. The germline gene is not matched at one end of the junction; a read error may be the cause. The genes are TRBV29-1 and TRBJ2-3, with D possibly being TRBD2 (6 bases). This CDR3 is built from 13 residues. Germline V gene lookup returns CDR1 SQVTM and CDR2 ANQGSEA. CDR3 loop: CSVARTSTETQYF. The DNA for the CDR3 is TGCAGCGTCGCCCGAACTAGCACAGAGACGCAGTATTTT.

This clonotype occurred many times. The chain joins TRBV29-1 to TRBJ2-6; D is uncertain. The CDR3 sequence is 14 residues long. V shed 4 bases and J shed 0 bases, with 7 bases lying between them. The V gene's germline CDR1 is SQVTM and CDR2 ANQGSEA. The DNA of the CDR3 is TGCAGCGTTGTCCCCCTCTCTGGGGCCAACGTCCTGACTTTC. This codes for CSVVPLSGANVLTF.

Comment on this clonotype: A read error is possible here, since a much larger clone lies one base away. The genes are TRBV11-2 and TRBJ2-1, with 8 bases identical to TRBD2. The junction had 4 bases not matched to a gene; V was cut back by 0 bases and J by 0 bases. This CDR3 comprises 17 residues. Germline V lookup: CDR1 SGHAT, CDR2 FQNNGV. The CDR3 DNA follows: TGTGCCAGCAGCTTAGAAGTCGGGACTAGCTCCTACAATGAGCAGTTCTTC. Protein sequence: CASSLEVGTSSYNEQFF.

This clonotype has only a few counts. A much larger clone is a single base away; this may be a read error. The CDR3 sequence is CACSGGQTEKLFF. The CDR3 coding sequence is TGTGCCTGCAGTGGTGGACAGACTGAAAAACTGTTTTTT. The chain combines TRBV2 with TRBJ1-4; D possibly corresponds to TRBD1 (6 bases). Germline CDR1 SNHLY, CDR2 FYNNEI. CDR3 length: 13 residues.

Of note for this clonotype: This may come from a read error, since a much larger clone is one base off. The chain couples TRBV20-1 to TRBJ2-1, with a tentative D call TRBD2 (6 bases). The length of the CDR3 is 15 residues. The V end lost 0 bases, the J end lost 2 bases, and 11 bases lay between the germline ends. Germline V CDR1 and CDR2: DFQATT, SNEGSKA (reference sequence). The CDR3 nucleotides read TGCAGTGCTAGAGATGTGGGGGGACCCTACAATGAGCAGTTCTTC. Translating it yields CSARDVGGPYNEQFF.

In its sample, this clonotype was seen a few times. The V gene is TRBV28, the J gene TRBJ2-2, with D perhaps matching TRBD1 or TRBD2 (5 bases each). CDR1 is MDHEN, CDR2 SYDVKM, per germline. With 2 bases removed from V and 5 bases from J, the gap between germline ends came to 15 bases. There are 16 residues in the CDR3. CDR3 DNA: TGTGCCAGCAGTTTAGGGGGAGCTGGGGGAACCGGGGAGCTGTTTTTT. As protein: CASSLGGAGGTGELFF.

CDR3 in DNA: TGCAGTGCTCTGCCTTACTCGGAGACCCAGTACTTC. This translates into CSALPYSETQYF. The chain has TRBV20-1 and TRBJ2-5; no definite D call. The CDR3 is 12 amino acids. Germline V gene data show CDR1 as DFQATT and CDR2 as SNEGSKA (reference sequence). V was trimmed by 5 bases and J by 5 bases, leaving 12 bases between them.

This chain links TRBV19 with TRBJ1-5; no clear D gene. V was cut by 6 bases and J by 0 bases, with 12 bases left in between. CDR1 is LNHDA and CDR2 is SQIVND in the germline V gene (reference sequence). The CDR3 is 15 amino acids. The CDR3 coding sequence is TGTGCCAGTAGATCTCGCGGAGATAGCAATCAGCCCCAGCATTTT. This translates into CASRSRGDSNQPQHF. Looking up the rest from reference TRBV19 and TRBJ1-5 gives the full variable domain: DGGITQSPKYLFRKEGQNVTLSCEQNLNHDAMYWYRQDPGQGLRLIYYSQIVNDFQKGDIAEGYSVSREKKESFPLTVTSAQKNPTAFYLCASRSRGDSNQPQHFGDGTRLSIL.

This clonotype has a count of ten or more. The chain links TRBV7-3 to TRBJ1-1; TRBD1 is a possible D gene (5 bases). CDR1 and CDR2 (germline): SGHTA, FQGTGA. This CDR3 is built from 14 residues. Trimming pared 5 bases from V and 0 bases from J, leaving 10 bases between. The CDR3 is CASSPTVMNTEAFF. The CDR3 DNA sequence: TGTGCCAGCAGCCCGACAGTCATGAACACTGAAGCTTTCTTT.